A selection of T cell receptor beta chains follows, all from one sample in a study of cytomegalovirus exposure and HLA in healthy donors. Profiling relied on immunoSEQ multiplex PCR, and the TCRdb table lists in-frame clones only, not all of them. Its clone listing holds tens of thousands of clones. Sequencing was done on a sample of PBMCs. The receptors come from a woman aged 45-60 years in good health and CMV-seropositive. Both conserved end residues are part of each CDR3. D genes are given only for firm matches.

V,D,J,CDR3,DNA
TRBV7-2,NA,TRBJ1-5,CASSPNSGSNQPQHF,TGTGCCAGCAGCCCGAATTCGGGTAGCAATCAGCCCCAGCATTTT
TRBV6-7,TRBD1,TRBJ2-7,CASSAGWDRVNEQYF,TGTGCCAGCAGTGCGGGTTGGGACAGGGTCAACGAGCAGTACTTC
TRBV29-1,NA,TRBJ1-2,CSAVVSSYGYTF,TGCAGCGCCGTGGTGTCCAGCTATGGCTACACCTTC
TRBV6-5,NA,TRBJ2-1,CASSYEADNEQFF,TGTGCCAGCAGTTACGAAGCCGACAATGAGCAGTTCTTC
TRBV28,TRBD1,TRBJ1-1,CASSFDSGGITEAFF,TGTGCCAGCAGTTTTGATTCAGGGGGTATAACTGAAGCTTTCTTT
TRBV4-2,NA,TRBJ1-2,CASSQSRGSNYGYTF,TGTGCCAGCAGCCAAAGTAGGGGCTCAAACTATGGCTACACCTTC
TRBV10-2,NA,TRBJ2-2,CASRAGNGELFF,TGCGCCAGCCGGGCAGGGAACGGGGAGCTGTTTTTT
TRBV7-9,NA,TRBJ2-6,CASSLRNSTGANVLTF,TGTGCCAGCAGCCTACGTAACAGCACTGGGGCCAACGTCCTGACTTTC
TRBV5-1,TRBD1,TRBJ2-7,CASSFNQGAKHEQYF,TGCGCCAGCAGCTTTAATCAGGGGGCGAAACACGAGCAGTACTTC
TRBV27,NA,TRBJ1-2,CASSLSGASAYGYTF,TGTGCCAGCAGTTTATCGGGGGCCTCCGCCTATGGCTACACCTTC
TRBV18,NA,TRBJ1-3,CASSPDSFSGNTIYF,TGTGCCAGCTCACCGGACAGTTTCTCTGGAAACACCATATATTTT
TRBV5-8,NA,TRBJ2-3,CASSRTTGLSTDTQYF,TGTGCCAGCAGCCGAACCACGGGACTCTCCACAGATACGCAGTATTTT
TRBV10-3,NA,TRBJ2-1,CAIGITGLNEQFF,TGTGCCATCGGTATCACAGGGTTGAATGAGCAGTTCTTC
TRBV19,TRBD2,TRBJ2-1,CAHSISRGLAGDYNEQFF,TGTGCTCACAGCATAAGTCGGGGACTAGCGGGTGACTACAATGAGCAGTTCTTC
TRBV18,TRBD1,TRBJ1-2,CASSPGTGGDYGYTF,TGTGCCAGCTCACCCGGGACAGGGGGCGACTATGGCTACACCTTC
TRBV5-1,TRBD2,TRBJ2-3,CASSGGGSADTQYF,TGCGCCAGCAGCGGCGGGGGGAGCGCAGATACGCAGTATTTT
TRBV20-1,TRBD1,TRBJ1-2,CSARQGGGYTF,TGCAGTGCGAGACAGGGGGGTGGCTACACCTTC
TRBV6-4,TRBD2,TRBJ2-7,CASSDRTGREVYSSYEQYF,TGTGCCAGCAGTGACAGGACCGGGCGGGAGGTCTACAGCTCCTACGAGCAGTACTTC
TRBV19,NA,TRBJ1-1,CASSMPGGGAGTEAFF,TGTGCCAGTAGTATGCCTGGGGGGGGCGCCGGCACTGAAGCTTTCTTT
TRBV10-3,TRBD1,TRBJ2-7,CAIRGQDTYEQYF,TGTGCCATCAGGGGACAGGATACCTACGAGCAGTACTTC
TRBV18,TRBD1,TRBJ1-1,CASSPGQGTVNTEAFF,TGTGCCAGCTCACCCGGACAGGGGACGGTGAACACTGAAGCTTTCTTT
TRBV4-3,TRBD2,TRBJ2-2,CASSLPASGGTGELFF,TGCGCCAGCAGCCTACCAGCTAGCGGGGGGACCGGGGAGCTGTTTTTT
TRBV7-8,TRBD2,TRBJ2-5,CASSRGGPQTQYF,TGTGCCAGCAGCCGGGGGGGGCCTCAGACCCAGTACTTC
TRBV7-2,NA,TRBJ1-1,CASSFARGTTEAFF,TGTGCCAGCAGCTTTGCTAGGGGAACGACTGAAGCTTTCTTT
TRBV19,TRBD2,TRBJ2-1,CASSMRDYRHNEQFF,TGTGCCAGTAGTATGCGGGACTACCGGCACAATGAGCAGTTCTTC
TRBV28,NA,TRBJ2-1,CASSTLAYSSYNEQFF,TGTGCCAGCAGTACCCTAGCGTATAGCTCCTACAATGAGCAGTTCTTC
TRBV2,NA,TRBJ2-4,CASSDRSQGKNIQYF,TGTGCCAGCAGTGATCGGAGCCAGGGAAAAAACATTCAGTACTTC
TRBV2,NA,TRBJ2-7,CASSTGLTRYEQYF,TGTGCCAGCAGTACGGGGTTAACTCGGTACGAGCAGTACTTC
TRBV18,NA,TRBJ2-7,CASSPAGYLSSYEQYF,TGTGCCAGCTCACCAGCGGGGTACCTATCCTCCTACGAGCAGTACTTC